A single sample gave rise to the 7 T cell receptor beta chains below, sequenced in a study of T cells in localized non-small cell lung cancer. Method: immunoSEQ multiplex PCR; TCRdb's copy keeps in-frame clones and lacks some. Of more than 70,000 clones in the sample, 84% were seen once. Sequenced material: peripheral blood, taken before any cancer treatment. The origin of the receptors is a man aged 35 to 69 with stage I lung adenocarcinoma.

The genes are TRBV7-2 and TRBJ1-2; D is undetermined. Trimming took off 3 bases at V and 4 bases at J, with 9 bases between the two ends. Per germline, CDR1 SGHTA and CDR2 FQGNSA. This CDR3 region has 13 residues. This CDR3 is CASSFSPTYGYTF. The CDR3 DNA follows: TGTGCCAGCAGCTTCAGCCCTACCTATGGCTACACCTTC.

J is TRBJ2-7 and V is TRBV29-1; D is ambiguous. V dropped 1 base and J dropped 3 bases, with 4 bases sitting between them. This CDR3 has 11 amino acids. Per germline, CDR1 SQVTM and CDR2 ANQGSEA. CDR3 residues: CSVEVNYEQYF. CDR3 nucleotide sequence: TGCAGCGTTGAAGTAAACTACGAGCAGTACTTC.

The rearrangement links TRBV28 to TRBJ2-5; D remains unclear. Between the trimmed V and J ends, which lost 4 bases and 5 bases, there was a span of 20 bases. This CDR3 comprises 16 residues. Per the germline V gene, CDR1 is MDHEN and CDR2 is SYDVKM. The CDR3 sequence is CASSSPARIGLETQYF. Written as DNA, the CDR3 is TGTGCCAGCAGTTCTCCGGCAAGGATTGGGTTGGAGACCCAGTACTTC.

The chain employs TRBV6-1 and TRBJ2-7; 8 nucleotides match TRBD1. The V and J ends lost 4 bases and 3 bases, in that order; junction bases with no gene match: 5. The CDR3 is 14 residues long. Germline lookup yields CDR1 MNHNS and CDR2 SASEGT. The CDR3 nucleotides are TGTGCCAGCAGTGTCTTTACAGGGGGCTACGAGCAGTACTTC. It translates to CASSVFTGGYEQYF.

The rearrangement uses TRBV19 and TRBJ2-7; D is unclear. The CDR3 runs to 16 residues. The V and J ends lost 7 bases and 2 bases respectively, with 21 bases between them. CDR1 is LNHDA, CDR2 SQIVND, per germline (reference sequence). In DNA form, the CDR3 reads TGTGCCAGTACATTCCCACTCTTAACTATCGCCTACGAGCAGTACTTC. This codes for CASTFPLLTIAYEQYF.

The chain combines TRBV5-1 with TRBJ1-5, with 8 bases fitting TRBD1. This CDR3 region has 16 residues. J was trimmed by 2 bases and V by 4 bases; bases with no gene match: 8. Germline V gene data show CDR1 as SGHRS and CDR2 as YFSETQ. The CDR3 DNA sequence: TGCGCCAGCAGCCCGACAGGGGAGTGGGGCAATCAGCCCCAGCATTTT. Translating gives CASSPTGEWGNQPQHF.

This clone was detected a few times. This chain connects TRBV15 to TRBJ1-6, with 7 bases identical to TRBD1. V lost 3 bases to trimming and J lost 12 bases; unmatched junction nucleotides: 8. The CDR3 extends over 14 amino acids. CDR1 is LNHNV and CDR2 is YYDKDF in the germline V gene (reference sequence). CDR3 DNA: TGTGCCACCAGCAGGGCTGTACAGGGGCAACCCCTCCACTTT. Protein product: CATSRAVQGQPLHF. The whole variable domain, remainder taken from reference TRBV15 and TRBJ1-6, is DAMVIQNPRYQVTQFGKPVTLSCSQTLNHNVMYWYQQKSSQAPKLLFHYYDKDFNNEADTPDNFQSRRPNTSFCFLDIRSPGLGDTAMYLCATSRAVQGQPLHFGNGTRLTVT.